Listed below are T cell receptor beta chains from one sample, sequenced in a study of T cell changes during pregnancy in multiple sclerosis. The data were produced by immunoSEQ multiplex PCR, yet TCRdb's version contains in-frame clones alone and is incomplete. The sample holds about 40,000 clones, approximately 90% seen once. Sequencing input: PBMCs (not recorded whether the cells were cultured). Receptors originate from a female donor with multiple sclerosis, enrolled in a pregnancy study. The CDR3 runs from the conserved cysteine through the conserved F or W. Fields, in order: V gene, J gene, D gene, clone size, CDR3 protein, CDR3 DNA. A D gene is named only where the DNA matches it firmly. Some rows have no size entry. The others give once, few or many, or a class for an expanded clone.

V gene: TRBV7-9
J gene: TRBJ1-1
D gene: .
clone size: once
CDR3 protein: CASSLRDTLEAFF
CDR3 DNA: TGTGCCAGCAGCCTCCGGGACACACTTGAAGCTTTCTTT

V gene: TRBV6-5
J gene: TRBJ2-5
D gene: .
clone size: once
CDR3 protein: CASSYLGFETQYF
CDR3 DNA: TGTGCCAGCAGTTACTTGGGTTTCGAGACCCAGTACTTC

V gene: TRBV19
J gene: TRBJ2-1
D gene: TRBD2
clone size: .
CDR3 protein: CASHPTASGTYNEQFF
CDR3 DNA: TGTGCCAGCCATCCCACGGCTAGCGGAACCTACAATGAGCAGTTCTTC

V gene: TRBV7-2
J gene: TRBJ1-3
D gene: .
clone size: once
CDR3 protein: CASRVAALWGNTIYF
CDR3 DNA: TGTGCCAGCAGGGTAGCGGCCCTCTGGGGAAACACCATATATTTT

V gene: TRBV7-3
J gene: TRBJ2-1
D gene: TRBD2
clone size: .
CDR3 protein: CASSPLAGGPINEQFF
CDR3 DNA: TGTGCCAGCAGCCCTCTAGCGGGAGGGCCAATCAATGAGCAGTTCTTC

V gene: TRBV6-6
J gene: TRBJ2-2
D gene: .
clone size: .
CDR3 protein: CASSSLGSAGELFF
CDR3 DNA: TGTGCCAGCAGTTCACTAGGATCTGCCGGGGAGCTGTTTTTT

V gene: TRBV5-1
J gene: TRBJ2-1
D gene: .
clone size: .
CDR3 protein: CASRLGPGTKTYNEQFF
CDR3 DNA: TGCGCCAGCAGACTTGGACCCGGGACCAAGACCTACAATGAGCAGTTCTTC

V gene: TRBV6-1
J gene: TRBJ2-7
D gene: .
clone size: .
CDR3 protein: CASSVNYEQYF
CDR3 DNA: TGTGCCAGCAGTGTCAACTACGAGCAGTACTTC

V gene: TRBV4-2
J gene: TRBJ2-3
D gene: .
clone size: .
CDR3 protein: CASSQRGSTDTQYF
CDR3 DNA: TGTGCCAGCAGCCAGCGCGGGAGCACAGATACGCAGTATTTT

V gene: TRBV19
J gene: TRBJ1-1
D gene: TRBD1
clone size: .
CDR3 protein: CASRHRDRGFPEAFF
CDR3 DNA: TGTGCCAGTAGACACCGGGACAGGGGCTTTCCTGAAGCTTTCTTT

V gene: TRBV5-1
J gene: TRBJ2-7
D gene: .
clone size: .
CDR3 protein: CASSLSAAVGEQYF
CDR3 DNA: TGCGCCAGCAGCCTGTCCGCAGCCGTCGGCGAGCAGTACTTC

V gene: TRBV7-2
J gene: TRBJ1-4
D gene: .
clone size: .
CDR3 protein: CASGGAKNEKLFF
CDR3 DNA: TGTGCCAGTGGGGGAGCCAAGAATGAAAAACTGTTTTTT

V gene: TRBV5-1
J gene: TRBJ1-2
D gene: .
clone size: .
CDR3 protein: CASSLYMGKANGYTF
CDR3 DNA: TGCGCCAGCAGCTTGTATATGGGAAAGGCGAATGGCTACACCTTC

V gene: TRBV4-3
J gene: TRBJ2-7
D gene: .
clone size: few
CDR3 protein: CASSPTLSYEQYF
CDR3 DNA: TGCGCCAGCAGCCCGACGCTTTCCTACGAGCAGTACTTC

V gene: TRBV5-1
J gene: TRBJ1-4
D gene: .
clone size: .
CDR3 protein: CASSLAGTKNEKLFF
CDR3 DNA: TGCGCCAGCAGCTTGGCCGGAACTAAAAATGAAAAACTGTTTTTT

V gene: TRBV7-2
J gene: TRBJ2-3
D gene: .
clone size: .
CDR3 protein: CASSLSHLTPQYF
CDR3 DNA: TGTGCCAGCAGCTTGAGTCACCTTACGCCGCAGTATTTT

V gene: TRBV10-1
J gene: TRBJ2-7
D gene: TRBD1
clone size: few
CDR3 protein: CASSPGTGREQYF
CDR3 DNA: TGCGCCAGCAGTCCGGGGACAGGGCGCGAGCAGTACTTC

V gene: TRBV7-7
J gene: TRBJ2-1
D gene: TRBD1
clone size: few
CDR3 protein: CASSGGTGGGEQFF
CDR3 DNA: TGTGCCAGCAGCGGAGGGACAGGGGGCGGTGAGCAGTTCTTC

V gene: TRBV25-1
J gene: TRBJ1-4
D gene: .
clone size: .
CDR3 protein: CATRLTWEGIYNEKLFF
CDR3 DNA: TGTGCCACCCGCCTCACGTGGGAGGGAATATATAATGAAAAACTGTTTTTT

V gene: TRBV13
J gene: TRBJ2-1
D gene: .
clone size: .
CDR3 protein: CASSLEEFEQFF
CDR3 DNA: TGTGCCAGCAGCTTAGAAGAGTTTGAGCAGTTCTTC

V gene: TRBV5-6
J gene: TRBJ2-6
D gene: .
clone size: .
CDR3 protein: CASSLGQYSGANVLTF
CDR3 DNA: TGTGCCAGCAGCTTGGGACAGTACTCTGGGGCCAACGTCCTGACTTTC

V gene: TRBV9
J gene: TRBJ1-5
D gene: TRBD1
clone size: .
CDR3 protein: CASSAGQGAGEPQHF
CDR3 DNA: TGTGCCAGCAGCGCGGGACAGGGGGCAGGTGAGCCCCAGCATTTT

V gene: TRBV10-1
J gene: TRBJ1-2
D gene: TRBD1
clone size: few
CDR3 protein: CASSEFRDSGYTF
CDR3 DNA: TGCGCCAGCAGTGAGTTCCGGGACAGTGGCTACACCTTC

V gene: TRBV6-1
J gene: TRBJ2-7
D gene: TRBD1
clone size: .
CDR3 protein: CASSDMGTGFDEQYF
CDR3 DNA: TGTGCCAGCAGTGATATGGGGACAGGTTTTGACGAGCAGTACTTC

V gene: TRBV4-1
J gene: TRBJ2-2
D gene: TRBD2
clone size: .
CDR3 protein: CASSRGLAGGSGGELFF
CDR3 DNA: TGCGCCAGCAGCCGGGGACTAGCGGGAGGCTCGGGGGGGGAGCTGTTTTTT

V gene: TRBV28
J gene: TRBJ2-7
D gene: TRBD1
clone size: .
CDR3 protein: CASRVQGTPYEQYF
CDR3 DNA: TGTGCCAGCAGGGTACAGGGGACACCCTACGAGCAGTACTTC

V gene: TRBV7-9
J gene: TRBJ2-6
D gene: TRBD2
clone size: .
CDR3 protein: CASTKRGGVANVLTF
CDR3 DNA: TGTGCCAGCACTAAAAGGGGAGGGGTGGCCAACGTCCTGACTTTC

V gene: TRBV5-1
J gene: TRBJ2-3
D gene: .
clone size: .
CDR3 protein: CASSILLTGDTQYF
CDR3 DNA: TGCGCCAGCAGCATACTACTTACGGGAGATACGCAGTATTTT

V gene: TRBV9
J gene: TRBJ2-7
D gene: .
clone size: .
CDR3 protein: CASSVGDPGWEQYF
CDR3 DNA: TGTGCCAGCAGCGTAGGCGACCCCGGCTGGGAGCAGTACTTC

V gene: TRBV9
J gene: TRBJ2-7
D gene: TRBD1
clone size: .
CDR3 protein: CASSVGTGNSKQYF
CDR3 DNA: TGTGCCAGCAGCGTAGGGACAGGGAATTCCAAGCAGTACTTC

V gene: TRBV5-1
J gene: TRBJ2-7
D gene: .
clone size: .
CDR3 protein: CASSDVGLRSYEQYF
CDR3 DNA: TGCGCCAGCAGCGACGTGGGACTCAGATCCTACGAGCAGTACTTC

V gene: TRBV28
J gene: TRBJ2-3
D gene: TRBD1
clone size: .
CDR3 protein: CASSDRTGWADTQYF
CDR3 DNA: TGTGCCAGCAGTGACCGGACAGGGTGGGCAGATACGCAGTATTTT

V gene: TRBV11-2
J gene: TRBJ1-2
D gene: TRBD1
clone size: .
CDR3 protein: CATTGPGTDYGYTF
CDR3 DNA: TGTGCCACCACAGGGCCCGGGACAGACTATGGCTACACCTTC

V gene: TRBV19
J gene: TRBJ1-1
D gene: TRBD1
clone size: .
CDR3 protein: CASRSTGVTEAFF
CDR3 DNA: TGTGCCAGTAGATCAACAGGGGTAACTGAAGCTTTCTTT

V gene: TRBV18
J gene: TRBJ2-5
D gene: TRBD2
clone size: .
CDR3 protein: CASSPLERTSGYQETQYF
CDR3 DNA: TGTGCCAGCTCACCACTAGAAAGGACTAGCGGATATCAAGAGACCCAGTACTTC